The clone carrying this T cell receptor (beta chain) appeared once. As for time point: persistent/refractory GD, antithyroid drugs over 5 years with positive TRAb. Isolated PBMC RNA provided the starting material for the TCR library. The data derive from a study of regulatory T cells in long-lasting Graves disease. Libraries of TCR beta came from iRepertoire HTBI primers plus Arm-PCR of CDR3 regions. Each CDR3 protein is one row after TCRdb ran MiXCR on the multiplex PCR reads. Seen here are some 340,000 distinct CDR3 sequences, 20% to 25% observed once, and the top ten hold 25% to 30%. This TCR derives from a woman aged 40 to 50 with Graves disease. Sample: peripheral blood mononuclear cells (PBMCs), taken when the disease was refractory, from a patient treated with antithyroid drugs.

CDR3 DNA: TGTGCCAGCAGCCCCAGGGAGAACTATGGCTACACCTTC. It yields the protein CASSPRENYGYTF. V gene TRBV3-1 combines with J gene TRBJ1-2, with D tentatively TRBD1 (5 bases). Per germline, CDR1 LGHDT and CDR2 YNNKEL (reference sequence). Trimming left V 4 bases short and J 2 bases short, with 8 bases between. This CDR3 comprises 13 residues. Full variable domain (rest looked up from reference TRBV3-1 and TRBJ1-2): DTAVSQTPKYLVTQMGNDKSIKCEQNLGHDTMYWYKQDSKKFLKIMFSYNNKELIINETVPNRFSPKSPDKAHLNLHINSLELGDSAVYFCASSPRENYGYTFGSGTRLTVV.